The 14 T cell receptor beta chains presented below share a single source sample, sequenced in a study of CD8 T cells in Susac syndrome. It was with random hexamers that 0.5 to 1 ug RNA was reverse transcribed. Each CDR3 protein is one row after TCRdb ran MiXCR on the immunoSEQ multiplex PCR reads. The repertoire consists of roughly 140,000 distinct CDR3 sequences, with around 96% occurring once and the leading ten covering roughly 0.2%. The sequencing sample was made of CD8+ T cells from PBMCs. The receptors originated from a human donor with multiple sclerosis.

V usage is TRBV29-1 and J usage is TRBJ1-2; tentatively, D is TRBD1 (5 bases). The CDR3 consists of 12 residues. The V gene lost 5 bases and the J gene lost 2 bases, with 9 bases spanning the gap. Germline lookup yields CDR1 SQVTM and CDR2 ANQGSEA. The CDR3 bases are TGCAGCGTTCCCGGGGGGAACTATGGCTACACCTTC. This codes for CSVPGGNYGYTF.

The chain uses TRBV2 and TRBJ2-3, with D perhaps TRBD1 (5 bases). This CDR3 is built from 12 residues. Trimming pared 8 bases from V and 4 bases from J, leaving 10 bases between. Per the germline V gene, CDR1 is SNHLY and CDR2 is FYNNEI. The CDR3 loop reads CASPEGADTQYF. CDR3 sequence (DNA): TGTGCCAGCCCCGAAGGGGCAGATACGCAGTATTTT. Variable domain in full (rest from reference TRBV2 and TRBJ2-3): EPEVTQTPSHQVTQMGQEVILRCVPISNHLYFYWYRQILGQKVEFLVSFYNNEISEKSEIFDDQFSVERPDGSNFTLKIRSTKLEDSAMYFCASPEGADTQYFGPGTRLTVL.

The gene calls are TRBV15 and TRBJ2-6; TRBD1 is a possible D gene (5 bases). The CDR3 is made up of 14 amino acids. V dropped 8 bases and J dropped 0 bases, with 8 bases sitting between them. CDR1 LNHNV and CDR2 YYDKDF come from the germline V gene (reference sequence). The CDR3 protein is CATAGHSGANVLTF. CDR3 in DNA: TGTGCCACCGCCGGACACTCTGGGGCCAACGTCCTGACTTTC.

V is TRBV15 and J is TRBJ2-5, with D hard to call. The CDR3 is made up of 14 amino acids. Germline lookup yields CDR1 LNHNV and CDR2 YYDKDF (reference sequence). V lost 0 bases, J lost 2 bases, and 7 bases lay in between. The CDR3 bases are TGTGCCACCAGCAGAGAAACTGTTCAAGAGACCCAGTACTTC. Translating gives CATSRETVQETQYF. Full variable domain (outside the CDR3, taken from reference TRBV15 and TRBJ2-5): DAMVIQNPRYQVTQFGKPVTLSCSQTLNHNVMYWYQQKSSQAPKLLFHYYDKDFNNEADTPDNFQSRRPNTSFCFLDIRSPGLGDTAMYLCATSRETVQETQYFGPGTRLLVL.

The chain has TRBV29-1 and TRBJ1-1; D might be TRBD1 (5 bases). CDR1 SQVTM and CDR2 ANQGSEA come from the germline V gene. The CDR3 runs to 11 residues. Trimming stripped 6 bases from V and 7 bases from J, with 12 bases between. This CDR3 reads CSVGGRDEAFF. The CDR3 DNA follows: TGCAGCGTCGGGGGACGGGATGAAGCTTTCTTT.

The chain has TRBV19 and TRBJ2-7; no clear D. CDR1 LNHDA and CDR2 SQIVND come from the germline V gene (reference sequence). Trimming removed 2 bases at V and 0 bases at J, with 8 bases between. This CDR3 comprises 14 residues. CDR3 DNA: TGTGCCAGTAGTATACTCCCCGGCTCCTACGAGCAGTACTTC. Protein product: CASSILPGSYEQYF.

The chain recombines TRBV10-3 with TRBJ1-1; 8 bases match TRBD1. CDR1 and CDR2 from the germline V gene are ENHRY and SYGVKD. With V trimmed by 11 bases and J by 2 bases, 7 bases remained unmatched. The CDR3 spans 13 residues. In DNA, the CDR3 is TGTGCCTTACGACAGGGGAGTAACACTGAAGCTTTCTTT. Its protein product is CALRQGSNTEAFF.

This chain connects TRBV27 to TRBJ1-2; the D is unclear. The CDR3 is 14 residues long. Trimming took off 5 bases at V and 1 base at J, with 11 bases between the two ends. Germline V gives CDR1 MNHEY, CDR2 SMNVEV (reference sequence). This CDR3 is CASSVTENNYGYTF. CDR3 bases: TGTGCCAGCAGTGTTACCGAAAATAACTATGGCTACACCTTC.

This clonotype was detected once. The chain joins TRBV9 to TRBJ2-5, with TRBD2 matching 12 bases. The trim removed 3 bases at V and 4 bases at J, leaving 4 bases unmatched. Germline V gives CDR1 SGDLS, CDR2 YYNGEE. This CDR3 has 15 residues. CDR3 sequence: CASSASGGGGETQYF. In DNA, the CDR3 is TGTGCCAGCAGCGCTAGCGGGGGGGGTGGAGAGACCCAGTACTTC.

The chain links TRBV6-2 or TRBV6-3 to TRBJ1-2; a weak D match, TRBD1 (5 bases). CDR3 length: 14 residues. Germline loops: CDR1 MNHEY, CDR2 SVGEGT. The germline V and J ends were trimmed by 1 base and 4 bases, with 10 bases remaining between them. CDR3 sequence: CASSYFGDPYGYTF. CDR3 DNA sequence: TGTGCCAGCAGTTACTTCGGGGACCCCTATGGCTACACCTTC.

The genes are TRBV30 and TRBJ2-7; D is unclear. Deletions cut 0 bases from V and 3 bases from J, with 12 bases between. Germline V gene sequence: CDR1 GTSNPN, CDR2 SVGIG (reference sequence). The CDR3 contains 14 residues. The CDR3 sequence: CAWSVRGRFYEQYF. CDR3 DNA sequence: TGTGCCTGGAGTGTACGTGGCAGATTCTACGAGCAGTACTTC.

The chain combines TRBV15 with TRBJ2-3; a possible D gene is TRBD1 (5 bases). Per germline, CDR1 LNHNV and CDR2 YYDKDF (reference sequence). V lost 1 base and J lost 4, with 15 bases in between. There are 16 residues in the CDR3. The CDR3 loop is CATSRVVRVGSDTQYF. The CDR3 nucleotides are TGTGCCACCAGCAGAGTGGTCAGGGTCGGATCAGATACGCAGTATTTT.

The V gene is TRBV7-2, the J gene TRBJ1-6; maybe TRBD1 (6 bases). The CDR3 loop spans 16 amino acids. From germline, CDR1 is SGHTA and CDR2 FQGNSA. Trimming removed 3 bases at V and 8 bases at J, with 17 bases between. This CDR3 reads CASSLDPRGGHSPLHF. The CDR3 coding sequence is TGTGCCAGCAGCTTGGACCCCAGGGGAGGGCATTCACCCCTCCACTTT.

The chain couples TRBV3-1 to TRBJ1-1; D is unresolved. The CDR3 contains 17 residues. Germline CDR1 reads LGHDT; CDR2 reads YNNKEL (reference sequence). Trimming shortened V by 0 bases and J by 1 base, and 15 bases separated the two germline ends. The CDR3 loop is CASSQDGPFNTNTEAFF. The CDR3 DNA is TGTGCCAGCAGCCAAGATGGCCCCTTCAATACGAACACTGAAGCTTTCTTT.